This T cell receptor beta chain was recorded in a study of blood T cell repertoires in COVID-19 (dated by TCRdb to the early 2020s). General notes on the study: Samples covering the acute and convalescent phases of COVID-19 were provided by collaborators in the United States, Italy and Spain. The dataset comprised deeply sampled blood TCRbeta repertoires from subjects exposed to, actively infected with, or recovered from COVID-19. The sample metadata nearly always contained a de-identified subject ID, COVID-19 status, age in years and sex. The repertoires were released in a freely available public database intended as a resource for research on the immune response to SARS-CoV-2. HLA class I and class II types, where available, came from metadata supplied by the sample provider rather than from assay-based typing. The material from the prospective study consisted of cDNA or gDNA derived from T cells, B-cell-depleted T cells, or PBMCs. Samples came from the ongoing ImmuneRACE study (first 160 participants) plus 1,254 subjects from 6 global collaborators.

This clone was picked up one time. The clone's antigen remains unknown. Base quality data are lacking; no much larger clone is found one base away. The CDR3, cysteine through phenylalanine, is 15 amino acids long. The only DNA kept is the CDR3, 45 bases in frame from the first base. At the junction V is shortened by 5 bases and J by 7 bases; bases outside the gene matches: 12. The germline V gene gives CDR1 as MDHEN and CDR2 as SYDVKM. TCRbeta CDR3 regions were amplified from genomic DNA by means of the immunoSEQ Assay, a bias-controlled multiplex PCR. Concerning the study's data processing: The number of nucleated cells in each sample was estimated by amplification of reference gene primers within the assay. To quantify the absolute abundance of each unique TCRbeta CDR3 rearrangement, sequence reads were collapsed and filtered. Productive Simpson clonality was computed per sample as the square root of Simpson's diversity index over productive rearrangements. Not all clones reach the TCRdb copy of this immuneACCESS table, which keeps in-frame sequences only. Checked studies attribute under half of the gap to unresolved V genes and leave the rest unexplained. That table supplies the V and J calls and clone size; D and trimming were determined from the DNA. This sample is represented by under 300,000 clones; about 88% of them were singletons. Approximately 2.1% of the sample belongs to the ten largest clones.

General study outcomes and caveats: The quantity of clinical and demographic metadata differed by source and by participant and was supplied without curation.

Samples from volunteer blood donors who had recovered from COVID-19 were contributed by a second Seattle source. The collaborating institutions used their own protocols to collect whole blood in K2EDTA tubes. Collaborator samples were shipped for TCRbeta analysis as frozen whole blood, isolated PBMCs, or DNA extracted from either sample type. This TCR derives from a woman aged 35 to 49 who had recovered from COVID-19. The rearrangement combines TRBV28 with TRBJ2-7; 9 middle bases align to TRBD1. What was sequenced was peripheral blood. The DNA sequence is given as TGTGCCAGCAGTGGCTCCGGGACAGGGTCGGGGGAGCAGTACTTC. Its protein reads: CASSGSGTGSGEQYF.